These T cell receptor beta chains were read from a single sample in a study of blood T cells in healthy people across ages. TCRdb called the 5' RACE reads again in MiXCR, with one record for every CDR3 protein. The sample lists 1.5 million to 2 million distinct CDR3 sequences, roughly 28% occurring once. Material: blood. These receptors were obtained from a woman in her thirties in good health. The CDR3 runs from the conserved cysteine through the conserved F or W. The size of a clone is reported for some rows only, either as once, few or many, or as a class for expanded clones.

V gene	clone size	J gene	CDR3 protein
TRBV7-9	many	.	CASSWTSGASDTQYF
TRBV2	.	TRBJ2-3	CASSAQAGRPSTDTQYF
TRBV6-5	.	TRBJ2-5	CASSYSMVEETQYF
TRBV7-2	.	TRBJ2-1	CASSLGSGPNEQFF
TRBV29-1	few	TRBJ2-7	CSAELAGMNEQYF
TRBV27	.	TRBJ1-1	CASSVAGGGTEAFF
TRBV10-3	few	TRBJ1-2	CAISQGQGDYGYTF
TRBV28	.	TRBJ2-1	CASSRGLPSNEQFF
TRBV5-1	few	TRBJ2-3	CASSLDPPQGYDTQYF
TRBV24-1	.	TRBJ2-1	CATSDSTTSGNNEQFF
TRBV20-1	.	TRBJ2-1	CSARPPIGQRGSDNEQFF
TRBV11-2	.	TRBJ2-3	CASSLDFASSHTDTQYF
TRBV29-1	many	TRBJ2-7	CSAGGRTSAPEQYF
TRBV7-6	few	TRBJ2-7	CASSFRDRDYVQYF
TRBV29-1	once	TRBJ2-3	CSVAPGPVGTQYF
TRBV12-3/TRBV12-4	many	TRBJ2-6	CASSFRTGPSGANVLTF
TRBV9	.	TRBJ2-3	CASSGTSGMADTQYF
TRBV6-5	.	TRBJ2-4	CASSYSRAVKNIQYF
TRBV11-2	.	TRBJ2-7	CASSSTQELQYF
TRBV5-6	.	TRBJ2-2	CASSSSPSGFYTGELFF
TRBV2	.	TRBJ2-7	CASLGRGEQYF
TRBV29-1	many	TRBJ1-2	CSTRGGEGANYGYTF
TRBV4-1	few	TRBJ2-1	CASSLMSGTGVGEQFF
TRBV28	.	TRBJ2-7	CASSLVNSYNEQYF
TRBV24-1	.	TRBJ2-1	CATSDSLAGVYNEQFF
TRBV7-7	.	TRBJ2-1	CASSVVAGGKVEEQFF
TRBV14	.	TRBJ1-2	CASSQDSRPGNGYTF
TRBV11-2	.	TRBJ1-2	CASSSLRADRAYGYTF
TRBV3-1	many	TRBJ2-7	CASSLRDTFYEQYF
TRBV20-1	many	TRBJ1-5	CSASRASNQPQHF
TRBV3-1	few	TRBJ2-3	CASSLVTSSLHTQYF
TRBV19	.	TRBJ2-3	CARPSRTDTQYF
TRBV18	few	TRBJ2-1	CASSPPQDSGNEQFF
TRBV9	many	TRBJ2-6	CASSVEGGLSAGANVLTF
TRBV4-1	many	TRBJ2-7	CASSLDWGGGPSYEQYF
TRBV7-2	many	TRBJ2-4	CASSQGQLAKNIQYF
TRBV5-1	.	TRBJ2-4	CASRASGTGHGLYF